This T cell receptor beta chain was retrieved from a study of cytotoxic CD8 clonotypes in ibrutinib-treated CLL. About the research overall: After a median of around 70 months, roughly 14 patients stayed remitted and some twelve progressed; responses had been partial in 24 and complete in 2. Study-wide points: Rising at ibrutinib response, clonality subsequently fell back toward baseline at progression.

As concerns this clone: Its target is not known.

The intended depth for sequencing was 1 in 200,000 to 1 in 1 million T cells. Measured with immunoSEQ multiplex PCR; TCRdb has only the in-frame clones, and not every one. The table records about 160,000 clones, about 80% of them present only once. The receptor comes from a human donor with chronic lymphocytic leukemia. Sequenced here: PBMCs, sampled after 24 months of ibrutinib treatment.

The CDR3: CASRWNTGELFF. CDR3 DNA sequence: TGTGCCAGCAGGTGGAACACCGGGGAGCTGTTTTTT. The chain carries TRBV2 and TRBJ2-2; D remains ambiguous. Germline V gene lookup returns CDR1 SNHLY and CDR2 FYNNEI. CDR3 length: 12 amino acids. Trimming stripped 6 bases from V and 1 base from J, with 3 bases between.